This T cell receptor (beta chain) was sequenced during a study of blood T cell repertoires in COVID-19 (dated by TCRdb to about 2020). Some background on the complete study: The collaborator samples originated in the United States, Italy and Spain and spanned the acute and convalescent phases of COVID-19. The material from the prospective study consisted of cDNA or gDNA derived from T cells, B-cell-depleted T cells, or PBMCs. Deeply sampled blood TCRbeta repertoires from subjects exposed to, actively infected with, or recovered from COVID-19 were included in the dataset. A freely available public database, intended as a resource for researchers studying the immune response to SARS-CoV-2, is where the repertoires were released. The samples were drawn from two sources: the first 160 participants of the ongoing ImmuneRACE study, and fewer than 1,500 subjects contributed by 6 global collaborators. Nearly every sample came with metadata listing a de-identified subject ID, COVID-19 status, age in years and sex. HLA class I and class II types, where available, came from metadata supplied by the sample provider rather than from assay-based typing.

One collaborating source in Seattle enrolled patients while the patients were actively infected and followed the patients over time throughout the course of disease. Collaborating institutions collected whole blood in K2EDTA tubes following their own protocols. For TCRbeta analysis, collaborators shipped samples as frozen whole blood, isolated PBMCs, or DNA extracted from either of those sample types. To note about this clone: The antigen this receptor binds is unknown. No much larger clone is present one base from it, and per-base qualities are unavailable.

TCRbeta CDR3 regions were amplified from genomic DNA using the immunoSEQ Assay, a bias-controlled multiplex PCR. The paper's data handling went like this. The number of nucleated cells in each sample was estimated from the amplification of reference gene primers within the assay. Sequence reads were collapsed and filtered to measure the absolute abundance of every unique TCRbeta CDR3 rearrangement. For each sample, productive Simpson clonality was calculated as the square root of Simpson's diversity index across productive rearrangements. TCRdb provides this immuneACCESS table in a form limited to in-frame rearrangements. Some clones are lacking; in checked studies, under half of them reflect an unresolved V gene, and why the rest are absent is not known. V, J and clone size derive from that table, while D and trimming were established from the DNA sequence. The sample table lists 250,000 to 400,000 clones, 75% to 90% of them with a count of one. The ten largest clones take up under 3% of the sample.

Including cysteine and phenylalanine, the CDR3 has 15 amino acids. Only the CDR3 region is kept as DNA, spanning 45 bases read in frame from base 1. Between the V and J ends, shortened by 5 bases and 9 bases respectively, the junction contains 23 bases. From the germline V gene (reference sequence), CDR1 is SEHNR and CDR2 is FQNEAQ. The research as a whole found: Clinical and demographic metadata were provided uncurated, with the amount varying by source and participant.

The sequence derives from a young woman with COVID-19, enrolled during active disease. Rearrangement joined TRBV7-9 to TRBJ2-7; TRBD1 is a weak D gene call, 6 bases matching. The sample was peripheral blood. The sequence in DNA is TGTGCCAGCAGCCTAGGGGCGACAGGCGCCAGCGGGCAGTACTTC. This sequence encodes CASSLGATGASGQYF.